The 22 T cell receptor beta chains below come from one sample, sequenced in a study of regulatory T cells in long-lasting Graves disease. The time point was: newly diagnosed GD, antithyroid drugs for less than 3 months. RNA extracted from PBMCs served as the sequencing template. Combining iRepertoire HTBI primers with Arm-PCR of CDR3 regions, the authors built TCR beta libraries. One entry per CDR3 protein, called by TCRdb with MiXCR from the multiplex PCR reads. Among some 410,000 distinct CDR3 sequences listed, about a sixth were seen once. These sequences were also reported in another study, on T cells in Graves' hyperthyroidism and ophthalmopathy.

The sequencing used peripheral blood mononuclear cells (PBMCs), collected at new diagnosis, from a patient treated with antithyroid drugs. These receptor sequences come from a woman aged 25 to 45 with Graves disease.

This clonotype occurred a few times. This chain connects TRBV5-1 to TRBJ2-1; 13 positions agree with TRBD2. This CDR3 region has 17 residues. The germline V gene encodes CDR1 SGHRS and CDR2 YFSETQ. V lost 4 bases to trimming and J lost 7 bases; unmatched junction nucleotides: 11. CDR3 DNA: TGCGCCAGCAGCAGCACTAGCGGGAGGGCCGCTGGGAATGAGCAGTTCTTC. Translation: CASSSTSGRAAGNEQFF.

Only a few counts were recorded for this clonotype. The chain links TRBV11-2 to TRBJ1-1; the D gene is possibly TRBD1 (5 bases). The ends were cut back, 1 base at V and 0 bases at J, with 12 bases in the middle. This CDR3 region has 16 residues. Germline CDR1 SGHAT, CDR2 FQNNGV. CDR3 DNA sequence: TGTGCCAGCAGCTTAGGAAGGGGCCGGATGAACACTGAAGCTTTCTTT. Translating it yields CASSLGRGRMNTEAFF. Filled out from reference TRBV11-2 and TRBJ1-1, the complete variable domain reads EAGVAQSPRYKIIEKRQSVAFWCNPISGHATLYWYQQILGQGPKLLIQFQNNGVVDDSQLPKDRFSAERLKGVDSTLKIQPAKLEDSAVYLCASSLGRGRMNTEAFFGQGTRLTVV.

This clonotype was picked up many times. The chain carries TRBV20-1 and TRBJ2-3; 12 bases are a match to TRBD2. The germline CDR1 and CDR2 sequences are DFQATT and SNEGSKA (reference sequence). The V segment lost 3 bases and the J segment 6 bases; nucleotides outside the gene matches: 7. The CDR3 spans 15 residues. The CDR3 sequence is CSARRLAGVKDTQYF. The DNA of the CDR3 is TGCAGTGCTAGGCGACTAGCGGGAGTCAAGGATACGCAGTATTTT.

This clonotype has a handful of counts. This sequence joins TRBV6-2 or TRBV6-3 and TRBJ1-3; D uncertain. The CDR3 is 14 residues long. The V end lost 2 bases, the J end lost 2 bases, and 7 bases lay between the germline ends. Germline CDR1 reads MNHEY; CDR2 reads SVGEGT. CDR3 loop: CASSYDRAGNTIYF. For the CDR3, the DNA is TGTGCCAGCAGTTACGATAGGGCTGGAAACACCATATATTTT.

The chain links TRBV19 to TRBJ2-2; 11 bases are a match to TRBD2. From germline, CDR1 is LNHDA and CDR2 SQIVND (reference sequence). After removal of 6 bases from V and 1 base from J, the junction contained 10 bases not matched to a gene. This CDR3 region has 18 residues. The CDR3 region has the DNA TGTGCCAGTAGCCGCTTAGCGGGAGGGCCAAAGAACACCGGGGAGCTGTTTTTT. Its protein is CASSRLAGGPKNTGELFF.

The chain employs TRBV5-1 and TRBJ2-5; no firm D call. This CDR3 comprises 16 residues. The germline CDR1 and CDR2 sequences are SGHRS and YFSETQ. Trimming took off 0 bases at V and 5 bases at J, with 17 bases between the two ends. The CDR3 DNA reads TGCGCCAGCAGCTTGGTAGTTTCGGTAAGGATGGAGACCCAGTACTTC. Amino acids: CASSLVVSVRMETQYF. The full variable domain, in which reference TRBV5-1 and TRBJ2-5 provide the parts outside the CDR3, is KAGVTQTPRYLIKTRGQQVTLSCSPISGHRSVSWYQQTPGQGLQFLFEYFSETQRNKGNFPGRFSGRQFSNSRSEMNVSTLELGDSALYLCASSLVVSVRMETQYFGPGTRLLVL.

This clonotype was observed at least ten times. The chain links TRBV20-1 to TRBJ2-7, with unresolved D. V lost 0 bases and J 0 bases, leaving 6 bases between the germline ends. Germline V CDR1 and CDR2: DFQATT, SNEGSKA (reference sequence). The CDR3 totals 13 residues. The CDR3 sequence is CSARDYGSYEQYF. DNA of the CDR3: TGCAGTGCTAGAGACTACGGCTCCTACGAGCAGTACTTC.

This clonotype has ten or more counts. The gene calls are TRBV7-2 and TRBJ1-2; weak D call: TRBD1 (6 bases). Trimming took off 11 bases at V and 4 bases at J, with 17 bases between the two ends. Germline CDR1 reads SGHTA; CDR2 reads FQGNSA. This CDR3 has 13 amino acids. In nucleotides, the CDR3 is TGTGCCTGGAACCGGGGGCTTAGCTATGGCTACACCTTC. Translated: CAWNRGLSYGYTF.

This clonotype came up many times. The chain couples TRBV30 to TRBJ1-2; D may be TRBD1 (6 bases). Trimming removed 5 bases at V and 4 bases at J, with 17 bases between. The germline V gene encodes CDR1 GTSNPN and CDR2 SVGIG (reference sequence). The CDR3 has 14 amino acids. CDR3 nucleotide sequence: TGTGCCTGGCGACAGGTCCGGGAGGTCTATGGCTACACCTTC. Protein sequence: CAWRQVREVYGYTF.

This clonotype was found many times. The V gene is TRBV20-1, the J gene TRBJ2-7; no clear D. Per germline, CDR1 DFQATT and CDR2 SNEGSKA (reference sequence). The ends were cut back, 4 bases at V and 2 bases at J, with 12 bases in the middle. The CDR3 has 13 residues. CDR3 in DNA: TGCAGTGCTATTCCCGATTCCCCCTACGAGCAGTACTTC. Protein sequence: CSAIPDSPYEQYF.

This chain uses TRBV9 with TRBJ2-1, with D tentatively TRBD1 (6 bases). Germline V gene lookup returns CDR1 SGDLS and CDR2 YYNGEE. Trimming cost V 0 bases and J 6 bases, with 13 bases left between them. This CDR3 has 15 amino acids. CDR3 sequence: CASSVGGGALNEQFF. CDR3 nucleotides: TGTGCCAGCAGCGTAGGAGGGGGAGCGCTCAATGAGCAGTTCTTC.

The sample holds many counts of this clonotype. The chain employs TRBV5-1 and TRBJ1-5; D is unclear. The CDR3 has 15 amino acids. CDR1 SGHRS and CDR2 YFSETQ come from the germline V gene. V was trimmed by 0 bases and J by 0 bases, leaving 7 bases between them. The CDR3 sequence: CASSLDGLSNQPQHF. CDR3 nucleotides: TGCGCCAGCAGCTTGGATGGTCTTAGCAATCAGCCCCAGCATTTT.

The chain couples TRBV5-1 to TRBJ2-5; no clear D gene. This CDR3 has 12 amino acids. Germline V gives CDR1 SGHRS, CDR2 YFSETQ. V was pared by 1 base and J by 5 bases, with 6 bases between. Here the CDR3 reads CASSLTVETQYF. In DNA, the CDR3 is TGCGCCAGCAGCTTGACAGTCGAGACCCAGTACTTC. Filled out from reference TRBV5-1 and TRBJ2-5, the complete variable domain reads KAGVTQTPRYLIKTRGQQVTLSCSPISGHRSVSWYQQTPGQGLQFLFEYFSETQRNKGNFPGRFSGRQFSNSRSEMNVSTLELGDSALYLCASSLTVETQYFGPGTRLLVL.

This rearrangement joins TRBV28 to TRBJ1-4; D might be TRBD1 (5 bases). The ends were cut back, 5 bases at V and 2 bases at J, with 9 bases in the middle. Germline V gene sequence: CDR1 MDHEN, CDR2 SYDVKM. There are 14 residues in the CDR3. The CDR3 reads CASSRQYTNEKLFF. In DNA form, the CDR3 reads TGTGCCAGCAGTAGACAGTACACTAATGAAAAACTGTTTTTT.

CDR3 nucleotide sequence: TGTGCCAGCAGCAGGACAATTAATTCACCCCTCCACTTT. Amino acid sequence: CASSRTINSPLHF. The chain has TRBV14 and TRBJ1-6; tentatively, D is TRBD1 (5 bases). This CDR3 spans 13 amino acids. Germline CDR1 is SGHDN and CDR2 is FVKESK. V lost 5 bases, J lost 6 bases, and 8 bases lay in between. The variable domain in full, completed from reference TRBV14 and TRBJ1-6, reads EAGVTQFPSHSVIEKGQTVTLRCDPISGHDNLYWYRRVMGKEIKFLLHFVKESKQDESGMPNNRFLAERTGGTYSTLKVQPAELEDSGVYFCASSRTINSPLHFGNGTRLTVT.

V is TRBV9 and J is TRBJ2-1; 12 nucleotides agree with TRBD1. This CDR3 spans 16 amino acids. V lost 1 base and J lost 8; bases outside the gene matches: 7. Germline values: CDR1 SGDLS, CDR2 YYNGEE. This CDR3 is CASSVLGGTGGYEQFF. The CDR3 DNA reads TGTGCCAGCAGCGTACTCGGCGGGACAGGGGGCTATGAGCAGTTCTTC.

This clonotype was seen repeatedly, ten times or more. The V gene is TRBV3-1, the J gene TRBJ1-1, with D uncertain. Trimming left V 3 bases short and J 7 bases short, with 12 bases between. Germline-derived CDR1 and CDR2 are LGHDT and YNNKEL (reference sequence). CDR3 size: 13 residues. The CDR3 bases are TGTGCCAGCAGCCAGGTCCAGGCCGGTGAAGCTTTCTTT. It translates to CASSQVQAGEAFF.

In its sample, this clonotype was seen many times. This rearrangement joins TRBV11-2 to TRBJ1-3, with 11 nucleotides matching TRBD1. This CDR3 spans 17 amino acids. Trimming at V came to 5 bases and at J to 0 bases, leaving 6 bases not matched to a gene. Germline loops: CDR1 SGHAT, CDR2 FQNNGV. CDR3: CASSRGTGGSSGNTIYF. As DNA, the CDR3 is TGTGCCAGCAGCCGCGGGACAGGGGGTAGCTCTGGAAACACCATATATTTT. The entire variable domain, with the rest obtained from reference TRBV11-2 and TRBJ1-3, is as follows: EAGVAQSPRYKIIEKRQSVAFWCNPISGHATLYWYQQILGQGPKLLIQFQNNGVVDDSQLPKDRFSAERLKGVDSTLKIQPAKLEDSAVYLCASSRGTGGSSGNTIYFGEGSWLTVV.

The table lists this clonotype with many counts. The chain carries TRBV2 and TRBJ1-4, with D unclear. Germline CDR1 reads SNHLY; CDR2 reads FYNNEI. Trimming cost V 7 bases and J 13 bases, with 16 bases left between them. This CDR3 has 12 residues. In nucleotides, the CDR3 is TGTGCCAGCACCCGCCCCCCCAGCCGACTGTTTTTT. Its protein product is CASTRPPSRLFF.

Ten or more counts support this clonotype. The chain's CDR3 is CASSYQGRNTGELFF. In DNA, the CDR3 is TGTGCCAGCAGTTACCAAGGACGCAACACCGGGGAGCTGTTTTTT. The chain recombines TRBV6-2 or TRBV6-3 with TRBJ2-2; no definite D call. The CDR3 extends over 15 amino acids. CDR1 and CDR2 (germline): MNHEY, SVGEGT. The ends were cut back, 2 bases at V and 2 bases at J, with 9 bases in the middle.

The rearrangement joins TRBV5-4 to TRBJ2-2, with TRBD1 matching over 9 bases. This CDR3 is 18 amino acids long. Per the germline V gene, CDR1 is SGHNT and CDR2 is YYREEE (reference sequence). After removal of 0 bases from V and 1 base from J, the junction contained 7 bases not matched to a gene. The CDR3 region has the DNA TGTGCCAGCAGCTTGGCTGGGACAGGGCCCCTGAACACCGGGGAGCTGTTTTTT. It specifies CASSLAGTGPLNTGELFF.

This clonotype was seen at least ten times. The chain carries TRBV28 and TRBJ1-2, with D tentatively TRBD1 (6 bases). CDR1 and CDR2 from the germline V gene are MDHEN and SYDVKM. V was pared by 7 bases and J by 7 bases, with 28 bases between. The CDR3 spans 17 residues. This chain's CDR3 is CASTPLGAGPPFCGYTF. Here the CDR3 DNA reads TGTGCCAGCACCCCACTGGGGGCGGGTCCTCCTTTCTGTGGCTACACCTTC.